The T cell receptor (beta chain) under discussion was sequenced for a study of blood T cell repertoires in COVID-19. For the study at large: Both acute and convalescent COVID-19 samples were obtained from the United States, Italy and Spain. T cells, B-cell-depleted T cells, or PBMCs provided the cDNA or gDNA that served as material.

Per the study methods: Estimation of nucleated cell counts relied on the amplification of reference gene primers. Generated by immunoSEQ multiplex PCR, the TCRdb table keeps only in-frame clones and is missing some. The V and J calls and clone size come from that table; D and trimming were worked out from the DNA. Of approximately 75,000 clones listed, 82% were seen once; the top ten hold almost 10%. CDR3 length: 14 amino acids. Germline V gives CDR1 GTSNPN, CDR2 SVGIG (reference sequence). The V gene lost 0 bases and the J gene lost 3 bases, with 11 bases spanning the gap. The source material was peripheral blood. The chain combines TRBV30 with TRBJ1-1, with a possible D match to TRBD1 (5 bases). The origin of this receptor is an elderly woman with acute or convalescent COVID-19. This CDR3 is CAWSVSQGYTEAFF. As DNA, the CDR3 is TGTGCCTGGAGTGTATCGCAGGGTTACACTGAAGCTTTCTTT.